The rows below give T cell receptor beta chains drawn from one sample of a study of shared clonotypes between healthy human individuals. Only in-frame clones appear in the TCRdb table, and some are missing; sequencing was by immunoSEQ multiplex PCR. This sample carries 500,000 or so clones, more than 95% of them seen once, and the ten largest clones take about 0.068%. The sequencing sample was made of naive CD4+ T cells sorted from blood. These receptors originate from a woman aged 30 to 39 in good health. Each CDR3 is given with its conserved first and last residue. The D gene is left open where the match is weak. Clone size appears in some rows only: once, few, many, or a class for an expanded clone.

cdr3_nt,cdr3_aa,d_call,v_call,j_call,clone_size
TGTGCCAGTAGTAAAGGGACAGGCAATCAGCCCCAGCATTTT,CASSKGTGNQPQHF,TRBD1,TRBV19,TRBJ1-5,NA
TGTGCCAGCAGACCGGGACAGGGGCCCCGGCCCCAGCATTTT,CASRPGQGPRPQHF,TRBD1,TRBV6-1,TRBJ1-5,NA
TGTGCCAGCAGCTTGGGGACAGCTAACAATCAGCCCCAGCATTTT,CASSLGTANNQPQHF,TRBD1,TRBV7-8,TRBJ1-5,once
TGTGCCAGCAGCTTAGCGTACGGGACTAGCGGAACCCTCAATGAGCAGTTCTTC,CASSLAYGTSGTLNEQFF,TRBD2,TRBV7-2,TRBJ2-1,NA
TGTGCCAGCAGTGCACGGGACTCTCCTCCCGCGGAGCAGTACTTC,CASSARDSPPAEQYF,NA,TRBV25-1,TRBJ2-7,NA
TGTGCCAGCAGCTTGGGCGGTCGGACGGATTCTGGAAACACCATATATTTT,CASSLGGRTDSGNTIYF,NA,TRBV5-6,TRBJ1-3,once
TGCGCCAGCAGCTTACGGGACCAAGAGACCCAGTACTTC,CASSLRDQETQYF,NA,TRBV5-1,TRBJ2-5,once
TGTGCCACCAGCAGAGATCGACGGGGAGGGGAGACCCAGTACTTC,CATSRDRRGGETQYF,TRBD2,TRBV15,TRBJ2-5,NA
TGCGCCAGCAGCTCACCAGGGGTCGGCGAGCAGTACTTC,CASSSPGVGEQYF,NA,TRBV4-1,TRBJ2-7,NA
TGTGCCTGGAGTGTACGGAGGGGTGAGAAACTGTTTTTT,CAWSVRRGEKLFF,NA,TRBV30,TRBJ1-4,NA
TGTGCCAGCAGCAGGGGACTCTATGGCTACACCTTC,CASSRGLYGYTF,NA,TRBV28,TRBJ1-2,NA
TGCGCCAGCAGCCTGAGCGGGAGGGCCGGTACGGATACGCAGTATTTT,CASSLSGRAGTDTQYF,TRBD2,TRBV5-1,TRBJ2-3,NA
TGTGCCAGCAGAGGGACGGACAGGGGAAACACCATATATTTT,CASRGTDRGNTIYF,TRBD1,TRBV2,TRBJ1-3,NA
TGTGCCAGTAGTAACCAGGTAGAGCAGTACTTC,CASSNQVEQYF,NA,TRBV19,TRBJ2-7,once
TGTGCCAGCAGTTCATACAATCTAGCGCTGGCGAACACCGGGGAGCTGTTTTTT,CASSSYNLALANTGELFF,NA,TRBV27,TRBJ2-2,NA
TGTGCCAGCAGCTTGCACAGGGGAGGACTAGCGGGAGGCAATGAGCAGTTCTTC,CASSLHRGGLAGGNEQFF,TRBD2,TRBV27,TRBJ2-1,NA
TGTGCCAGCAGCGAGCCGGGACAGACTTACTATGGCTACACCTTC,CASSEPGQTYYGYTF,TRBD1,TRBV7-3,TRBJ1-2,NA
TGCGCCACCTTTGGAGGGCAGGCCTACGAGCAGTACTTC,CATFGGQAYEQYF,NA,TRBV10-2,TRBJ2-7,NA
TGTGCCAGCTCACCGCGGACACCTAACTATGGCTACACCTTC,CASSPRTPNYGYTF,NA,TRBV18,TRBJ1-2,NA
TGTGCCAGCTCACGGGGACAGGGCGACGAGCAGTACTTC,CASSRGQGDEQYF,TRBD1,TRBV18,TRBJ2-7,NA
TGTGCCAGCAGTCCCGGGCGGGGGCAGCCCCAGCATTTT,CASSPGRGQPQHF,NA,TRBV28,TRBJ1-5,NA
TGTGCCAGCAGTGAATTCCAGGGTTCGAAGCAGTTCTTC,CASSEFQGSKQFF,NA,TRBV25-1,TRBJ2-1,NA
TGTGCCAGCAGTGAATATGGGGCGGGAGGGGTCCGATCAGCGCAGTATTTT,CASSEYGAGGVRSAQYF,TRBD2,TRBV25-1,TRBJ2-3,NA
TGCGCCAGCAGCTTGGCCGGGACAGAGCTTTACGAGCAGTACTTC,CASSLAGTELYEQYF,TRBD1,TRBV5-1,TRBJ2-7,NA
TGTGCCAGCTCACCAGGCCCCTACAATGAGCAGTTCTTC,CASSPGPYNEQFF,NA,TRBV18,TRBJ2-1,NA
TGTGCCAGCAGTTCGCCAGACCCTGGGGCCAACGTCCTGACTTTC,CASSSPDPGANVLTF,NA,TRBV4-2,TRBJ2-6,NA
TGTGCCAGCAGTCCCAGACTGGCACCGTCGAACACCGGGGAGCTGTTTTTT,CASSPRLAPSNTGELFF,NA,TRBV6-4,TRBJ2-2,NA
TGTGCCAGCAGCTTAGTCGCAGTGGCAGATACGCAGTATTTT,CASSLVAVADTQYF,NA,TRBV11-2,TRBJ2-3,NA
TGTGCCACCAGCAGAGATCAGGTCTCTGGGGCCAACGTCCTGACTTTC,CATSRDQVSGANVLTF,NA,TRBV15,TRBJ2-6,NA
TGTGCCAGTCATATCGACTATAGCACAGATACGCAGTATTTT,CASHIDYSTDTQYF,NA,TRBV6-5,TRBJ2-3,NA
TGTGCCATCAGGGGGTCGGGACACGTCAACACTGAAGCTTTCTTT,CAIRGSGHVNTEAFF,NA,TRBV10-3,TRBJ1-1,once
TGTGCCACCAGCAGAGCCGGGACAGCCAGGCTAAGCATGTATGGCTACACCTTC,CATSRAGTARLSMYGYTF,TRBD1,TRBV15,TRBJ1-2,NA
TGTGCCAGCAGTCTCGTCAGAGGACATTTCTACGAGCAGTACTTC,CASSLVRGHFYEQYF,NA,TRBV28,TRBJ2-7,NA
TGCAGCGTTGAGCGGGAGTTACAGTTCTTC,CSVERELQFF,TRBD2,TRBV29-1,TRBJ2-1,NA
TGCGCCAGCAGTGATGCGGGAGGCCCAAGGGAGCAGTTCTTC,CASSDAGGPREQFF,TRBD2,TRBV10-1,TRBJ2-1,NA
TGTGCCAGCAGCTTGCCAACCGCGTCCAACGAGCAGTACTTC,CASSLPTASNEQYF,NA,TRBV4-2,TRBJ2-7,NA
TGTGCCAGCAGTTTCAAGCGGGAGAGCACATCTAGCACAGATACGCAGTATTTT,CASSFKRESTSSTDTQYF,TRBD2,TRBV27,TRBJ2-3,NA
TGTGCCAGCAGTTTAGGGGGCGGCGGGAGCTCTGGAAACACCATATATTTT,CASSLGGGGSSGNTIYF,NA,TRBV27,TRBJ1-3,once
TGTGCCAGCTCACCATCAGAGGGGGTAAGGTTCGATGGCTACACCTTC,CASSPSEGVRFDGYTF,NA,TRBV18,TRBJ1-2,NA
TGTGCCAGCAGTGAGACTCCCTACGAGCAGTACTTC,CASSETPYEQYF,NA,TRBV2,TRBJ2-7,NA
TGTGCCAGCCGGGCAGGGAGCTCCTACGAGCAGTACTTC,CASRAGSSYEQYF,NA,TRBV2,TRBJ2-7,NA
TGTGCCAGCAGGCGGGTCGAAGACAATGAGCAGTTCTTC,CASRRVEDNEQFF,NA,TRBV6-5,TRBJ2-1,NA
TGTGCCAGCAGTCGTAGCGATCTCTACGAGCAGTACTTC,CASSRSDLYEQYF,NA,TRBV27,TRBJ2-7,NA
TGCGCCAGCAGCGTAAACAGGGACGAGCAGTACTTC,CASSVNRDEQYF,NA,TRBV4-1,TRBJ2-7,NA
TGTGCCAGCAGCTTACTAGGGGGCGAGGCCAACGTCCTGACTTTC,CASSLLGGEANVLTF,TRBD1,TRBV5-4,TRBJ2-6,NA
TGCAGCGTTTTTCCCCCGCAGGGGGCCACAGATACGCAGTATTTT,CSVFPPQGATDTQYF,TRBD1,TRBV29-1,TRBJ2-3,NA
TGTGCCAGCAGCTTGCGCGCGGGGTCCTACGAGCAGTACTTC,CASSLRAGSYEQYF,NA,TRBV7-8,TRBJ2-7,once
TGTGCCAGCAGTGCCTGGGGCAGCCAAGGCTACACCTTC,CASSAWGSQGYTF,NA,TRBV25-1,TRBJ1-2,NA
TGTGCCAGCAGCTTATCTCCGTACGAGCAGTACTTC,CASSLSPYEQYF,NA,TRBV11-2,TRBJ2-7,NA
TGTGCCAGCAGTTACTCTCGACACTCCTACAATGAGCAGTTCTTC,CASSYSRHSYNEQFF,NA,TRBV6-5,TRBJ2-1,NA
TGCGCCAGCAGCTTGGTTAGTGGCCAAGAGACCCAGTACTTC,CASSLVSGQETQYF,NA,TRBV5-1,TRBJ2-5,once
TGTGCCAGCAGTCTATACGCTACCGCGGGCACTGAAGCTTTCTTT,CASSLYATAGTEAFF,NA,TRBV28,TRBJ1-1,NA
TGTGCCAGCAGACCATGGACTAGCGACCTTGGGGAGCAGTACTTC,CASRPWTSDLGEQYF,TRBD2,TRBV5-4,TRBJ2-7,NA